What follows are 30 T cell receptor beta chains derived from one specimen sequenced in a study of cytomegalovirus exposure and HLA in healthy donors. With 60 Vbeta and 13 Jbeta primers, the PCR was carried out. Libraries were prepared by immunoSEQ multiplex PCR; TCRdb keeps only in-frame clonotypes and omits some of them. The data hold about 150,000 clones, with roughly 82% observed a single time. Specimen: PBMCs. The receptor set was obtained from a man aged 25-40 years in good health and CMV-seropositive.

The chain joins TRBV11-2 to TRBJ1-4, with TRBD1 identical over 10 bases. Per germline, CDR1 SGHAT and CDR2 FQNNGV. The CDR3 has 16 residues. J gave up 7 bases and V 5 bases, and 10 bases lay outside the gene matches. DNA of the CDR3: TGTGCCAGCAGCCTCCGTCCGGGACAGGGGACTGAAAAACTGTTTTTT. Its translation: CASSLRPGQGTEKLFF.

The chain joins TRBV7-9 to TRBJ1-6; no firm D call. The CDR3 runs to 12 residues. V lost 5 bases and J lost 11, with 10 bases in between. Germline V gene lookup returns CDR1 SEHNR and CDR2 FQNEAQ (reference sequence). In nucleotides, the CDR3 is TGTGCCAGCAGCCCGGAGCGGGCACCCCTCCACTTT. It is translated as CASSPERAPLHF.

This chain joins TRBV19 and TRBJ2-1; 10 positions match TRBD2. The CDR3 has 15 amino acids. V gave up 5 bases and J gave up 7 bases; unmatched junction bases: 8. CDR1 LNHDA and CDR2 SQIVND come from the germline V gene (reference sequence). The DNA for the CDR3 is TGTGCCAGTAGTCTACTAGCGGGAAGTATAAATGAGCAGTTCTTC. This encodes CASSLLAGSINEQFF.

This CDR3 is CSARSGKGRTEAFF. DNA of the CDR3: TGCAGCGCCCGAAGCGGAAAAGGGCGGACTGAAGCTTTCTTT. The chain links TRBV29-1 to TRBJ1-1; the D is unclear. Trimming removed 7 bases at V and 5 bases at J, with 20 bases between. The CDR3 has 14 amino acids. From germline, CDR1 is SQVTM and CDR2 ANQGSEA.

This chain joins TRBV28 and TRBJ1-5, with a weak D call TRBD1 (5 bases). The CDR3 is 15 residues long. From germline, CDR1 is MDHEN and CDR2 SYDVKM. The V gene lost 4 bases and the J gene lost 0 bases, with 10 bases spanning the gap. In DNA form, the CDR3 reads TGTGCCAGCAGTTCAACGACAGATAGCAATCAGCCCCAGCATTTT. The encoded protein is CASSSTTDSNQPQHF.

V usage is TRBV4-2 and J usage is TRBJ2-7; D may be TRBD1 (6 bases). Germline values: CDR1 LGHNA, CDR2 YNFKEQ. The CDR3 is 13 residues long. The V end was cut by 1 base, the J end by 3 bases, with 7 bases between. CDR3 bases: TGTGCCAGCAGCCAAGTACAGGGCTACGAGCAGTACTTC. Residues: CASSQVQGYEQYF.

The V and J genes are TRBV27 and TRBJ1-5, with D perhaps matching TRBD1 (5 bases). V was clipped by 7 bases and J by 6 bases, with 10 bases between them. Germline loops: CDR1 MNHEY, CDR2 SMNVEV (reference sequence). The CDR3 sequence is 12 residues long. The CDR3 sequence: CASNWGVQPQHF. CDR3 in DNA: TGTGCCAGCAATTGGGGCGTTCAGCCCCAGCATTTT.

This sequence joins TRBV19 and TRBJ2-1, with a tentative D call TRBD2 (6 bases). Germline-derived CDR1 and CDR2 are LNHDA and SQIVND (reference sequence). The CDR3 extends over 15 amino acids. Trimming pared 5 bases from V and 2 bases from J, leaving 13 bases between. Here the CDR3 DNA reads TGTGCCAGTAGTTTACGGGAGTCAGCCTACAATGAGCAGTTCTTC. Protein product: CASSLRESAYNEQFF. Together with reference TRBV19 and TRBJ2-1, the CDR3 gives the full variable domain: DGGITQSPKYLFRKEGQNVTLSCEQNLNHDAMYWYRQDPGQGLRLIYYSQIVNDFQKGDIAEGYSVSREKKESFPLTVTSAQKNPTAFYLCASSLRESAYNEQFFGPGTRLTVL.

This chain connects TRBV14 to TRBJ2-3; TRBD1 is a possible D gene (5 bases). The V end lost 5 bases, the J end lost 0 bases, and 15 bases lay between the germline ends. The CDR3 runs to 16 residues. Germline V CDR1 and CDR2: SGHDN, FVKESK. Here the CDR3 reads CASSTPRPGSTDTQYF. The CDR3 DNA follows: TGTGCCAGCAGCACGCCTCGCCCAGGGAGCACAGATACGCAGTATTTT.

CDR3 sequence: CASSLSGSGNTEAFF. CDR3 nucleotides: TGCGCCAGCAGCTTGTCGGGGTCGGGGAACACTGAAGCTTTCTTT. This sequence joins TRBV5-1 and TRBJ1-1; D is ambiguous. The germline V gene has CDR1 SGHRS and CDR2 YFSETQ. The CDR3 is made up of 15 amino acids. The ends were cut back, 1 base at V and 1 base at J, with 11 bases in the middle.

The sample holds a few counts of this clone. The chain recombines TRBV2 with TRBJ2-3, with 11 bases that match TRBD2. This CDR3 has 15 amino acids. The germline V gene encodes CDR1 SNHLY and CDR2 FYNNEI. With 9 bases clipped from V and 6 bases from J, the junction kept 11 bases outside the gene matches. CDR3 sequence reads: CARARIAGGPDTQYF. DNA of the CDR3: TGTGCCAGGGCGAGGATAGCGGGGGGGCCTGATACGCAGTATTTT.

V gene TRBV19 combines with J gene TRBJ2-7; maybe TRBD1 (6 bases). Germline CDR1 and CDR2: LNHDA and SQIVND (reference sequence). With 5 bases removed from V and 0 bases from J, the gap between germline ends came to 8 bases. The CDR3 has 13 residues. Here the CDR3 reads CASSLDSSYEQYF. In nucleotides, the CDR3 is TGTGCCAGTAGTTTGGACAGCTCCTACGAGCAGTACTTC.

This rearrangement joins TRBV5-5 to TRBJ2-3, with 8 bases lining up with TRBD2. Germline CDR1 reads SGHKS; CDR2 reads YYEKEE (reference sequence). The CDR3 covers 16 residues. The V and J ends lost 6 bases and 0 bases, in that order; junction bases with no gene match: 9. CDR3 in DNA: TGTGCCAGCACCAGACGAGTAGCGGGAAGCACAGATACGCAGTATTTT. This translates into CASTRRVAGSTDTQYF.

The chain employs TRBV19 and TRBJ1-1, with D possibly matching TRBD1 (6 bases). V was shortened by 4 bases and J by 0 bases, with 9 bases between the two germline ends. The CDR3 covers 14 residues. In germline, CDR1 is LNHDA, CDR2 SQIVND (reference sequence). CDR3 region: CASSTGQLNTEAFF. The CDR3 DNA reads as TGTGCCAGTAGTACAGGACAGTTGAACACTGAAGCTTTCTTT.

With respect to this clone: At one of its ends the junction is not consistent with the germline gene, which may arise from a read error. This chain joins TRBV10-3 and TRBJ1-6; D is perhaps TRBD1 (6 bases). Germline V gene sequence: CDR1 ENHRY, CDR2 SYGVKD. This CDR3 spans 15 amino acids. CDR3 sequence (DNA): TGTGCCATCAGTGTAAAACAGGGATATAGTTCACCCCTCCACTTT. Its protein product is CAISVKQGYSSPLHF.

CDR3: CASSPGDANTEAFF. The CDR3 bases are TGCGCCAGCAGCCCAGGCGATGCGAACACTGAAGCTTTCTTT. The chain combines TRBV4-1 with TRBJ1-1; no clear D. This CDR3 spans 14 amino acids. Trimming took off 4 bases at V and 1 base at J, with 10 bases between the two ends. CDR1 and CDR2 (germline): MGHRA, YSYEKL.

This clone was counted only a few times. The chain has TRBV11-1 and TRBJ2-3; 9 nucleotides line up with TRBD1. Germline assignment: CDR1 SGHAT and CDR2 FQDESV (reference sequence). V gave up 6 bases and J gave up 9 bases; unmatched junction bases: 4. CDR3 size: 12 residues. This CDR3 is CASSPGQGTQYF. In DNA, the CDR3 is TGTGCCAGCAGTCCGGGACAGGGAACGCAGTATTTT.

The sample holds one count of this clone. This chain connects TRBV11-2 to TRBJ2-1; TRBD1 is a possible D gene (6 bases). This CDR3 has 15 residues. CDR1 SGHAT and CDR2 FQNNGV come from the germline V gene. Between the trimmed V and J ends, which lost 1 base and 6 bases, there was a span of 13 bases. CDR3 residues: CASSLARGLFNEQFF. The CDR3 DNA reads TGTGCCAGCAGCTTAGCCAGGGGTTTATTCAATGAGCAGTTCTTC.

On this clone itself: The junction and the germline gene differ at one end; a read error may be behind it. This chain links TRBV5-6 with TRBJ2-6, with D possibly TRBD1 on 5 matching bases. The length of the CDR3 is 17 residues. The germline gives CDR1 SGHDT, CDR2 YYEEEE. CDR3 region: CASSLRRQNSGANGLTF. The CDR3 nucleotides read TGTGCCAGCAGCTTACGTAGACAGAACTCTGGGGCCAACGGCCTGACTTTC.

This rearrangement joins TRBV9 to TRBJ2-2; 11 bases match TRBD1. J gave up 5 bases and V 3 bases, and 9 bases lay outside the gene matches. Germline V gene lookup returns CDR1 SGDLS and CDR2 YYNGEE. The CDR3 is 17 amino acids. CDR3 protein: CASSGRVDRGPTGELFF. In DNA, the CDR3 is TGTGCCAGCAGCGGGAGGGTGGACAGGGGGCCTACCGGGGAGCTGTTTTTT. Full variable domain (missing parts from reference TRBV9 and TRBJ2-2): DSGVTQTPKHLITATGQRVTLRCSPRSGDLSVYWYQQSLDQGLQFLIQYYNGEERAKGNILERFSAQQFPDLHSELNLSSLELGDSALYFCASSGRVDRGPTGELFFGEGSRLTVL.

The chain couples TRBV7-6 to TRBJ2-1, with D tentatively TRBD1 (6 bases). The germline gives CDR1 SGHVS, CDR2 FNYEAQ. Trimming shortened V by 2 bases and J by 4 bases, and 12 bases separated the two germline ends. This CDR3 has 15 residues. CDR3 in amino acids: CASSLRIGQYNEQFF. The CDR3 bases are TGTGCCAGCAGCTTACGGATTGGACAGTACAATGAGCAGTTCTTC. Complete variable domain (other parts from reference TRBV7-6 and TRBJ2-1): GAGVSQSPRYKVTKRGQDVALRCDPISGHVSLYWYRQALGQGPEFLTYFNYEAQQDKSGLPNDRFSAERPEGSISTLTIQRTEQRDSAMYRCASSLRIGQYNEQFFGPGTRLTVL.

This clone was observed a single time. This chain connects TRBV27 to TRBJ2-7; TRBD1 might be the D (5 bases). Trimming cost V 8 bases and J 2 bases, with 16 bases left between them. The germline CDR1 and CDR2 sequences are MNHEY and SMNVEV (reference sequence). This CDR3 contains 14 residues. In DNA, the CDR3 is TGTGCCAGCGCCGATTGGGGCCTACCCTACGAGCAGTACTTC. Residues: CASADWGLPYEQYF.

This rearrangement joins TRBV19 to TRBJ1-3; 7 bases match TRBD1. Germline lookup yields CDR1 LNHDA and CDR2 SQIVND (reference sequence). The CDR3 has 14 amino acids. J gave up 4 bases and V 7 bases, and 7 bases lay outside the gene matches. The CDR3 loop is CASTDREVGNTIYF. DNA for the CDR3: TGTGCCAGTACCGACAGGGAGGTCGGAAACACCATATATTTT.

This clone was seen a single time. J is TRBJ2-7 and V is TRBV4-3; 8 positions match TRBD1. The CDR3 sequence is 16 residues long. Per germline, CDR1 LGHNA and CDR2 YSLEER. The ends lost 0 bases at V and 0 bases at J; junction bases unmatched: 4. The CDR3 is CASSQERTGNSYEQYF. CDR3 in DNA: TGCGCCAGCAGCCAAGAAAGGACAGGGAACTCCTACGAGCAGTACTTC.

The chain combines TRBV28 with TRBJ1-1, with 12 bases identical to TRBD1. The V segment lost 3 bases and the J segment 11 bases; nucleotides outside the gene matches: 10. Germline V CDR1 and CDR2: MDHEN, SYDVKM. This CDR3 contains 15 residues. The CDR3 DNA is TGTGCCAGCAGTTTCTACCGGGACAGGGGGCAAGAGGCTTTCTTT. This gives the protein CASSFYRDRGQEAFF.

This rearrangement joins TRBV7-2 to TRBJ2-3; TRBD1 matches 7 bases. Trimming at V came to 0 bases and at J to 6 bases, leaving 0 bases not matched to a gene. Germline lookup yields CDR1 SGHTA and CDR2 FQGNSA. The CDR3 runs 13 residues. The CDR3, as DNA: TGTGCCAGCAGCTTAGCGACAGGGGATACGCAGTATTTT. Protein: CASSLATGDTQYF.

This clone occurred once. The chain has TRBV25-1 and TRBJ1-5; TRBD1 matches at 8 bases. This CDR3 contains 15 residues. CDR1 MGHDK and CDR2 SYGVNS come from the germline V gene. Unmatched junction bases numbered 6, after V lost 5 bases and J lost 3 bases. This chain's CDR3 is CASSPQGAYNQPQHF. As DNA, the CDR3 is TGTGCCAGCAGTCCCCAGGGGGCATACAATCAGCCCCAGCATTTT.

V and J are TRBV27 and TRBJ2-3; D perhaps matches TRBD2 (6 bases). The CDR3 runs 15 residues. Germline CDR1 reads MNHEY; CDR2 reads SMNVEV (reference sequence). V gave up 4 bases and J gave up 1 base, with 12 bases separating them. In DNA form, the CDR3 reads TGTGCCAGCAGTTCTGTTGGCGGGGGCACAGATACGCAGTATTTT. It translates to CASSSVGGGTDTQYF.

This clone occurred once. The chain is built from TRBV4-3 and TRBJ2-1, with 7 bases lining up with TRBD1. The CDR3 sequence is 15 residues long. Germline V CDR1 and CDR2: LGHNA, YSLEER. The ends lost 5 bases at V and 1 base at J; junction bases unmatched: 5. DNA of the CDR3: TGCGCCAGCAGCTTTGCGACAGGGTCCTACAATGAGCAGTTCTTC. This gives the protein CASSFATGSYNEQFF.

This clone was found once. The chain uses TRBV9 and TRBJ1-2, with 10 bases that match TRBD1. The CDR3 runs to 15 residues. The J segment lost 2 bases and the V segment lost 0 bases, leaving 1 base of the junction unmatched. CDR1 SGDLS and CDR2 YYNGEE come from the germline V gene. CDR3 residues: CASSVGDRGNYGYTF. CDR3 in DNA: TGTGCCAGCAGCGTAGGGGACAGGGGAAACTATGGCTACACCTTC.